This T cell receptor beta chain comes out of a study of cytomegalovirus exposure and HLA in healthy donors. Study-wide findings and caveats: An analysis was carried out at a later point. It showed that HLA-associated TCR beta chains were more clonally expanded than equally common non-associated chains. The classifier reportedly diagnosed cytomegalovirus status with high sensitivity and specificity. In a later analysis, TCR beta V- and J-gene trimming was associated with a missense DCLRE1C variant. The study labeled under 200 TCR beta chains cytomegalovirus-associated.

The study ran its PCR with 60 Vbeta and 13 Jbeta primers. The protocol was immunoSEQ multiplex PCR, while the TCRdb copy is restricted to in-frame clones and leaves out a portion. The table has 140,000 to 150,000 clones, 80% seen once. The CDR3 covers 12 residues. Trimming pared 6 bases from V and 2 bases from J, leaving 7 bases between. Germline assignment: CDR1 MNHEY and CDR2 SMNVEV (reference sequence). This clone was picked up a small number of times. Its antigen is currently unknown. This receptor was obtained from a man in his forties in good health and CMV-seronegative. The sequenced sample was PBMCs. This chain links TRBV27 with TRBJ1-2; D is unclear. CDR3 bases: TGTGCCAGCAGCGCGCCAAACTATGGCTACACCTTC. Translated, it gives CASSAPNYGYTF.